This is a list of T cell receptor beta chains from one sample in a study of OX40 agonist ivuxolimab in advanced cancers. Method: immunoSEQ multiplex PCR; TCRdb's copy keeps in-frame clones and lacks some. Of approximately 70,000 clones listed, 75% to 95% are singletons. Sequenced material: CD4+ or CD8+ T cells sorted from blood, taken in a trial of the OX40 agonist ivuxolimab. These receptor sequences come from an adult with an advanced solid tumor such as melanoma, head and neck, liver or kidney cancer. Each CDR3 is given with its conserved first and last residue. The order of the fields is CDR3 DNA, CDR3 protein, J gene, D gene, V gene, clone size. D genes are given only for firm matches. A clone size is listed for some rows: how often the clone was seen (once, few, many), or a class if it is expanded.

TGTGCCAGCGGACTTTACACCGGGGAGCTGTTTTTT	CASGLYTGELFF	TRBJ2-2	NA	TRBV13	NA
TGTGCCAGCAGCTTAATTGGGGGGTGGACCAATGAGCAGTTCTTC	CASSLIGGWTNEQFF	TRBJ2-1	NA	TRBV7-3	NA
TGCGCCAGCAGCCAAGAAGGGGGGGGACTGAACACTGAAGCTTTCTTT	CASSQEGGGLNTEAFF	TRBJ1-1	NA	TRBV4-3	NA
TGCGCCAGCAGCCTGACGACAGGGCTTAGCAATCAGCCCCAGCATTTT	CASSLTTGLSNQPQHF	TRBJ1-5	TRBD1	TRBV4-1	NA
TGTGCCAGCAGCTCGACTAACAGGGGCACTGAAGCTTTCTTT	CASSSTNRGTEAFF	TRBJ1-1	TRBD1	TRBV13	NA
TGTGCCAGTAGTTTCGGGACAGGGGCCACTGAAGCTTTCTTT	CASSFGTGATEAFF	TRBJ1-1	TRBD1	TRBV19	NA
TGTGCTAGTGGTTTGGGGGGCACTGAAGCTTTCTTT	CASGLGGTEAFF	TRBJ1-1	NA	TRBV12-5	NA
TGTGCCAGCAGTTTATCGGCAGCATACGAGCAGTACTTC	CASSLSAAYEQYF	TRBJ2-7	NA	TRBV27	NA
TGTGCCAGTAGTGCCTGGGGGACAACCAATGAGCAGTTCTTC	CASSAWGTTNEQFF	TRBJ2-1	NA	TRBV19	NA
TGCGCCAGCAGCATGATAGGGGGGGACACAGATACGCAGTATTTT	CASSMIGGDTDTQYF	TRBJ2-3	NA	TRBV5-1	NA
TGTGCCAGCAGCTTAGACTTAAGTATCTACGAGCAGTACTTC	CASSLDLSIYEQYF	TRBJ2-7	NA	TRBV5-6	NA
TGTGCCAGTAGTATGATGGGGGGGGACAACTACGAGCAGTACTTC	CASSMMGGDNYEQYF	TRBJ2-7	NA	TRBV19	NA
TGTGCCAGCACCTCCCAGGGCGACACTGAAGCTTTCTTT	CASTSQGDTEAFF	TRBJ1-1	NA	TRBV11-2	NA
TGTGCCAGCAGTTTATTTCAGGGTCCCTACGAGCAGTACTTC	CASSLFQGPYEQYF	TRBJ2-7	NA	TRBV27	NA
TGTGCCAGTACGGTCTCGACGAACCAAGAGACCCAGTACTTC	CASTVSTNQETQYF	TRBJ2-5	NA	TRBV9	NA
TGCGCCAGCAGCCAAGGGGTGTCCAGGGGCAATGAGCAGTTCTTC	CASSQGVSRGNEQFF	TRBJ2-1	NA	TRBV4-3	NA
TGTGCCAGCAGTTTTAGCGGGAGTACCTACGAGCAGTACTTC	CASSFSGSTYEQYF	TRBJ2-7	TRBD2	TRBV6-5	NA
TGCGCCAGCAGCCAACGACAGGGCTACGAGCAGTACTTC	CASSQRQGYEQYF	TRBJ2-7	TRBD1	TRBV4-1	once
TGTGCCAGCTCACCAGCCCCTGTCGGGGCGGGGAACACTGAAGCTTTCTTT	CASSPAPVGAGNTEAFF	TRBJ1-1	NA	TRBV18	NA
TGTGCCAGCAGCTTATCACTAGATGCCTACGAGCAGTACTTC	CASSLSLDAYEQYF	TRBJ2-7	NA	TRBV13	few
TGTGCCAGCAGCTTGAGTGTACTATCCTACGAGCAGTACTTC	CASSLSVLSYEQYF	TRBJ2-7	NA	TRBV5-6	NA
TGTGCCAGCAGAGGTAGGTCGTACAATGAGCAGTTCTTC	CASRGRSYNEQFF	TRBJ2-1	NA	TRBV28	few
TGTGCCAGCAGCTTAGATAGGGGGCAACTAGCGGGACTAGATACGCAGTATTTT	CASSLDRGQLAGLDTQYF	TRBJ2-3	TRBD2	TRBV11-2	NA
TGTGCCAGCAGTAGGAGCGAAGGCCGCCCTGAAGCTTTCTTT	CASSRSEGRPEAFF	TRBJ1-1	NA	TRBV2	NA
TGTGCCAGCAGCGAAGGACAGGGCTACAATGAGCAGTTCTTC	CASSEGQGYNEQFF	TRBJ2-1	TRBD1	TRBV9	NA
TGTGCCAGCAGCTTGGGCCATACATCTACCACTGAAGCTTTCTTT	CASSLGHTSTTEAFF	TRBJ1-1	NA	TRBV5-5	NA
TGTGCCAGCAGTCCGGGACTAGACCATTTCTACAATGAGCAGTTCTTC	CASSPGLDHFYNEQFF	TRBJ2-1	TRBD2	TRBV27	NA
TGTGCCAGCAGTGTACGGGGCAATCAGCCCCAGCATTTT	CASSVRGNQPQHF	TRBJ1-5	NA	TRBV28	NA
TGTGCCAGCAGCTTACAAGGAATTTTGGACGAGCAGTACTTC	CASSLQGILDEQYF	TRBJ2-7	NA	TRBV5-5	NA
TGTGCCAGCAGCCGGGACTCTTCCGGGAATGAGCAGTTCTTC	CASSRDSSGNEQFF	TRBJ2-1	NA	TRBV28	NA
TGTGCCAGCAGCTTAGCCGGAGGCAGGGACTCGTATGGCTACACCTTC	CASSLAGGRDSYGYTF	TRBJ1-2	NA	TRBV7-9	NA
TGCGCCAGCAGTGGGCCCGAGACCGGCGGGAATCAGCCCCAGCATTTT	CASSGPETGGNQPQHF	TRBJ1-5	NA	TRBV10-1	once